The rows below give T cell receptor beta chains drawn from one sample of a study of cytomegalovirus exposure and HLA in healthy donors. TCRdb's table, derived via immunoSEQ multiplex PCR, lists solely in-frame clones and lacks some. The repertoire holds approximately 110,000 clones, about three quarters seen once, with over 10% in the top ten. Specimen: PBMCs. These receptor sequences come from a woman aged 55-69 years in good health and CMV-seropositive. Both conserved end residues are part of each CDR3. A D gene is named only where the DNA matches it firmly. Rows give clone size only sometimes, using once, few, many, or a class for an expanded clone.

D gene: TRBD1; clone size: -; J gene: TRBJ2-1; V gene: TRBV27; CDR3 DNA: TGTGCCAGCAGGGCCGCCGGAAGACAGGGGGCGGGTGAGCAGTTCTTC; CDR3 protein: CASRAAGRQGAGEQFF
D gene: TRBD1; clone size: -; J gene: TRBJ1-1; V gene: TRBV12-5; CDR3 DNA: TGTGCTAGTCGGGACAGGGTTCGAACTGAAGCTTTCTTT; CDR3 protein: CASRDRVRTEAFF
D gene: TRBD1; clone size: -; J gene: TRBJ2-1; V gene: TRBV30; CDR3 DNA: TGTGCCTGGAGTGTTGACAGGGGCCACAATGAGCAGTTCTTC; CDR3 protein: CAWSVDRGHNEQFF
D gene: -; clone size: -; J gene: TRBJ2-2; V gene: TRBV7-3; CDR3 DNA: TGTGCCAGCAGTCACGGGAGTAACACCGGGGAGCTGTTTTTT; CDR3 protein: CASSHGSNTGELFF
D gene: TRBD1; clone size: -; J gene: TRBJ1-1; V gene: TRBV13; CDR3 DNA: TGTGCCAGCAGCTTAGTAGGGACAGGGACGGACACTGAAGCTTTCTTT; CDR3 protein: CASSLVGTGTDTEAFF
D gene: -; clone size: -; J gene: TRBJ1-2; V gene: TRBV5-6; CDR3 DNA: TGTGCCAGCAGCCCCGGGGGTCTGTTTGGTGAGGGCTACACCTTC; CDR3 protein: CASSPGGLFGEGYTF
D gene: -; clone size: -; J gene: TRBJ2-5; V gene: TRBV9; CDR3 DNA: TGTGCCAGCAGCGTAGAGGATAGCGAAGAGACCCAGTACTTC; CDR3 protein: CASSVEDSEETQYF
D gene: TRBD1; clone size: -; J gene: TRBJ1-6; V gene: TRBV6-5; CDR3 DNA: TGTGCCAGCAGTCCGGGACAGCCTAATTCACCCCTCCACTTT; CDR3 protein: CASSPGQPNSPLHF
D gene: -; clone size: once; J gene: TRBJ2-1; V gene: TRBV11-3; CDR3 DNA: TGTGCCAGCAGCTTAAATTACAGGGGAGGTATTGTCTTC; CDR3 protein: CASSLNYRGGIVF
D gene: -; clone size: -; J gene: TRBJ1-3; V gene: TRBV30; CDR3 DNA: TGTGCCTGGAACCCAGGGCACAGAACCATATATTTT; CDR3 protein: CAWNPGHRTIYF
D gene: -; clone size: -; J gene: TRBJ2-3; V gene: TRBV7-2; CDR3 DNA: TGTGCCAGCAGCTTAGGTTCCGGGACAAGGGGCGATACGCAGTATTTT; CDR3 protein: CASSLGSGTRGDTQYF
D gene: TRBD2; clone size: -; J gene: TRBJ2-3; V gene: TRBV5-1; CDR3 DNA: TGCGCCAGCAGCTCGCGGACTAGCGGTAGTCGCACAGATACGCAGTATTTT; CDR3 protein: CASSSRTSGSRTDTQYF
D gene: TRBD2; clone size: -; J gene: TRBJ2-1; V gene: TRBV4-1; CDR3 DNA: TGCGCCAGCAGCCAAGCGGGACTAGCGGTTAATGAGCAGTTCTTC; CDR3 protein: CASSQAGLAVNEQFF
D gene: -; clone size: -; J gene: TRBJ1-5; V gene: TRBV28; CDR3 DNA: TGTGCCAGCAGGGGGGACATGAACAGCAATCAGCCCCAGCATTTT; CDR3 protein: CASRGDMNSNQPQHF
D gene: -; clone size: -; J gene: TRBJ1-5; V gene: TRBV19; CDR3 DNA: TGTGCCAGTAGTCTGCACATGGATCAGCCCCAGCATTTT; CDR3 protein: CASSLHMDQPQHF
D gene: -; clone size: -; J gene: TRBJ1-6; V gene: TRBV18; CDR3 DNA: TGTGCCAGCTCACCACTCCGGGACACAGGATCACCCCTCCACTTT; CDR3 protein: CASSPLRDTGSPLHF
D gene: TRBD1; clone size: -; J gene: TRBJ1-2; V gene: TRBV5-4; CDR3 DNA: TGTGCCAGCAGCTTGGGTGGGACAGGGACGGCGGGCTACACCTTC; CDR3 protein: CASSLGGTGTAGYTF
D gene: -; clone size: -; J gene: TRBJ1-1; V gene: TRBV4-1; CDR3 DNA: TGCGCCAGCAGCCAAGAGTCCATGGGGGGTATCACTGAAGCTTTCTTT; CDR3 protein: CASSQESMGGITEAFF
D gene: TRBD1; clone size: -; J gene: TRBJ2-5; V gene: TRBV18; CDR3 DNA: TGTGCCAGCTCACCACAGGGGGCGTGGGAAGAGACCCAGTACTTC; CDR3 protein: CASSPQGAWEETQYF
D gene: TRBD2; clone size: -; J gene: TRBJ2-7; V gene: TRBV19; CDR3 DNA: TGTGCCAGTAGTAATCGGTTGGCGGGAGGGAGCGAGCAGTACTTC; CDR3 protein: CASSNRLAGGSEQYF
D gene: -; clone size: -; J gene: TRBJ2-7; V gene: TRBV10-2; CDR3 DNA: TGCGCCAGCAGTCAGGGTATTTCCTACGAGCAGTACTTC; CDR3 protein: CASSQGISYEQYF
D gene: -; clone size: -; J gene: TRBJ1-2; V gene: TRBV4-3; CDR3 DNA: TGCGCCAGCAGCCAAGAAGTACAGGGAACCTATGGCTACACCTTC; CDR3 protein: CASSQEVQGTYGYTF
D gene: TRBD1; clone size: -; J gene: TRBJ2-5; V gene: TRBV7-2; CDR3 DNA: TGTGCCAGCGGCCGGGACAGCCAAGAGACCCAGTACTTC; CDR3 protein: CASGRDSQETQYF
D gene: TRBD1; clone size: few; J gene: TRBJ1-2; V gene: TRBV7-9; CDR3 DNA: TGTGCCAGCAGCCTCGACAGGGATGGCGGCTACACCTTC; CDR3 protein: CASSLDRDGGYTF
D gene: -; clone size: -; J gene: TRBJ2-6; V gene: TRBV5-4; CDR3 DNA: TGTGCCAGCAGCTTGCGGCAGGCTGGGGCCAACGTCCTGACTTTC; CDR3 protein: CASSLRQAGANVLTF
D gene: TRBD1; clone size: -; J gene: TRBJ1-6; V gene: TRBV7-9; CDR3 DNA: TGTGCCAGCAGCTCCCTAGACAGGGTAGAGAATTCACCCCTCCACTTT; CDR3 protein: CASSSLDRVENSPLHF
D gene: -; clone size: -; J gene: TRBJ1-3; V gene: TRBV14; CDR3 DNA: TGTGCCAGCAGCCAAGGTCGACAGGCAAAGCCCTCTGGAAACACCATATATTTT; CDR3 protein: CASSQGRQAKPSGNTIYF
D gene: -; clone size: -; J gene: TRBJ1-1; V gene: TRBV4-3; CDR3 DNA: TGCGCCAGCAGCCAAGAGCCCAGGAACACTGAAGCTTTCTTT; CDR3 protein: CASSQEPRNTEAFF
D gene: TRBD2; clone size: -; J gene: TRBJ2-2; V gene: TRBV7-7; CDR3 DNA: TGTGCTAGCAGCTTAGAGCGGGGAATCGGGGAGCTGTTTTTT; CDR3 protein: CASSLERGIGELFF
D gene: -; clone size: -; J gene: TRBJ2-2; V gene: TRBV7-3; CDR3 DNA: TGTGCCAGCAGCCTGGCCCTTGGAGCTACCGGGGAGCTGTTTTTT; CDR3 protein: CASSLALGATGELFF
D gene: TRBD1; clone size: -; J gene: TRBJ2-1; V gene: TRBV6-6; CDR3 DNA: TGTGCCAGCAAACAGGGGGAGTTGGGGAATGAGCAGTTCTTC; CDR3 protein: CASKQGELGNEQFF
D gene: TRBD2; clone size: -; J gene: TRBJ2-2; V gene: TRBV5-1; CDR3 DNA: TGCGCCAGCAGCGCCGGAGGCGGGGGGGCCACCGGGGAGCTGTTTTTT; CDR3 protein: CASSAGGGGATGELFF
D gene: -; clone size: -; J gene: TRBJ1-5; V gene: TRBV30; CDR3 DNA: TGTGCCTGGAGTGGAGGGCCATACGGCAATCAGCCCCAGCATTTT; CDR3 protein: CAWSGGPYGNQPQHF
D gene: -; clone size: -; J gene: TRBJ1-3; V gene: TRBV7-2; CDR3 DNA: TGTGCCAGCAGCGACACTGTCCGCTCTGGAAACACCATATATTTT; CDR3 protein: CASSDTVRSGNTIYF
D gene: TRBD1; clone size: -; J gene: TRBJ1-1; V gene: TRBV9; CDR3 DNA: TGTGCCAGCAGGCCGATCGGGACAGGGGGCACTGAAGCTTTCTTT; CDR3 protein: CASRPIGTGGTEAFF
D gene: TRBD2; clone size: -; J gene: TRBJ2-7; V gene: TRBV19; CDR3 DNA: TGTGCCAGTAGTTTTACTTCCCGGGCACCGGGGGGCGAGCAGTACTTC; CDR3 protein: CASSFTSRAPGGEQYF
D gene: -; clone size: few; J gene: TRBJ2-7; V gene: TRBV7-9; CDR3 DNA: TGTGCCAGCAGCCAATCGGGGGCCTACGAGCAGTACTTC; CDR3 protein: CASSQSGAYEQYF
D gene: TRBD1; clone size: once; J gene: TRBJ2-6; V gene: TRBV6-1; CDR3 DNA: TGTGCCAGCAGTGAAGTGGGACAGGGGGCCTCTGGGGCCAACGTCCTGACTTTC; CDR3 protein: CASSEVGQGASGANVLTF
D gene: -; clone size: -; J gene: TRBJ2-5; V gene: TRBV6-1; CDR3 DNA: TGTGCCAGCAGTGAACTCTCCCGAGAAGAGACCCAGTACTTC; CDR3 protein: CASSELSREETQYF
D gene: TRBD1; clone size: few; J gene: TRBJ1-2; V gene: TRBV9; CDR3 DNA: TGTGCCAGCAAGAGGGGGCGCTTCAGAAACTATGGCTACACCTTC; CDR3 protein: CASKRGRFRNYGYTF
D gene: TRBD2; clone size: once; J gene: TRBJ2-1; V gene: TRBV7-9; CDR3 DNA: TGTGCCAGCAGCACCCGAATAGCGGGGCGTTCCTACAATGAGCAGTTCTTC; CDR3 protein: CASSTRIAGRSYNEQFF
D gene: -; clone size: -; J gene: TRBJ1-4; V gene: TRBV2; CDR3 DNA: TGTGCCAGCAGTGGCCAGGGGTTAGGTGAAAAACTGTTTTTT; CDR3 protein: CASSGQGLGEKLFF
D gene: TRBD2; clone size: -; J gene: TRBJ2-3; V gene: TRBV9; CDR3 DNA: TGTGCCAGCAACACGGGGGGGGCCTGGACAGATACGCAGTATTTT; CDR3 protein: CASNTGGAWTDTQYF
D gene: -; clone size: -; J gene: TRBJ2-2; V gene: TRBV6-4; CDR3 DNA: TGTGCCAGCAGTGCTATTTACACCGGGGAGCTGTTTTTT; CDR3 protein: CASSAIYTGELFF
D gene: -; clone size: -; J gene: TRBJ1-1; V gene: TRBV11-2; CDR3 DNA: TGTGCCAGCAGCTTAGTAGGAGGCACTGAAGCTTTCTTT; CDR3 protein: CASSLVGGTEAFF
D gene: TRBD2; clone size: once; J gene: TRBJ2-1; V gene: TRBV5-1; CDR3 DNA: TGCGCCAGCAGCTTGGTGACTAGCGGTCCCGACAATGAGCAGTTCTTC; CDR3 protein: CASSLVTSGPDNEQFF
D gene: -; clone size: few; J gene: TRBJ2-7; V gene: TRBV7-2; CDR3 DNA: TGTGCCAGCAGCACCAAGACAGGAACCTACGAGCAGTACTTC; CDR3 protein: CASSTKTGTYEQYF
D gene: TRBD1; clone size: -; J gene: TRBJ1-5; V gene: TRBV2; CDR3 DNA: TGTGCCACCCAGGGGGCAGGTCAGCCCCAGCATTTT; CDR3 protein: CATQGAGQPQHF
D gene: -; clone size: -; J gene: TRBJ2-3; V gene: TRBV11-2; CDR3 DNA: TGTGCCAGCAGCCCCTGGGGGGTGGTATCAGATACGCAGTATTTT; CDR3 protein: CASSPWGVVSDTQYF
D gene: -; clone size: -; J gene: TRBJ2-2; V gene: TRBV6-1; CDR3 DNA: TGTGCCAGCAGACGACAGAACACCGGGGAGCTGTTTTTT; CDR3 protein: CASRRQNTGELFF
D gene: -; clone size: -; J gene: TRBJ1-1; V gene: TRBV29-1; CDR3 DNA: TGCAGCGTCGTCGGACACCCCCGGGCCGGGAACACTGAAGCTTTCTTT; CDR3 protein: CSVVGHPRAGNTEAFF
D gene: TRBD1; clone size: -; J gene: TRBJ2-3; V gene: TRBV7-9; CDR3 DNA: TGTGCCAGCAGCGTAAACAGGGGTCCGAGCACAGATACGCAGTATTTT; CDR3 protein: CASSVNRGPSTDTQYF
D gene: -; clone size: -; J gene: TRBJ1-5; V gene: TRBV7-9; CDR3 DNA: TGTGCCAGCAGCTTCGGGCAGGGAGGTCAGCCCCAGCATTTT; CDR3 protein: CASSFGQGGQPQHF
D gene: -; clone size: -; J gene: TRBJ2-1; V gene: TRBV19; CDR3 DNA: TGTGCCAGTAGTATCAGGGCCAGCGAGCAGTTCTTC; CDR3 protein: CASSIRASEQFF
D gene: TRBD1; clone size: -; J gene: TRBJ2-7; V gene: TRBV7-2; CDR3 DNA: TGTGCCAGCAGCTTAGCGAAGTACAGGGGCTCCGAGCAGTACTTC; CDR3 protein: CASSLAKYRGSEQYF